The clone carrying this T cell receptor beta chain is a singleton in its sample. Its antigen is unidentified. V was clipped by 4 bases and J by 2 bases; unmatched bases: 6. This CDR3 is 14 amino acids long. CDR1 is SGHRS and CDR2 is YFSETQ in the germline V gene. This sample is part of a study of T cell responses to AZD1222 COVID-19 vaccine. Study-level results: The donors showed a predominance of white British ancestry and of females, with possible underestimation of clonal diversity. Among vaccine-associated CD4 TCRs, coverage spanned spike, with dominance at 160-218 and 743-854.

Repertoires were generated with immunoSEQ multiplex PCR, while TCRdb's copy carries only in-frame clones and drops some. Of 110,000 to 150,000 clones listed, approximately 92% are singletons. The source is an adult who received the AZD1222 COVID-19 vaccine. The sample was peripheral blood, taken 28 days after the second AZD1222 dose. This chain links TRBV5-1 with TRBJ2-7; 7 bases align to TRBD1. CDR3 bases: TGCGCCAGCAGCCCAAGACAGGGCCCCTACGAGCAGTACTTC. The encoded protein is CASSPRQGPYEQYF.